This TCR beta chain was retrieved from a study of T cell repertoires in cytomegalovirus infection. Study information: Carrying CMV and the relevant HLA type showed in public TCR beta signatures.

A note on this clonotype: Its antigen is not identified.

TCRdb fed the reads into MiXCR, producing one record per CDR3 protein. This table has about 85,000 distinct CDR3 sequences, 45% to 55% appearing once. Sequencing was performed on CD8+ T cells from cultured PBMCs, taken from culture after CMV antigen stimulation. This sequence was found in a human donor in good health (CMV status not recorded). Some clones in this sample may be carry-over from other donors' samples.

CDR3 amino acids: CASSLYGTGGNEQFF. The CDR3 nucleotides are TGTGCCAGCAGCTTATACGGGACAGGGGGCAATGAGCAGTTCTTC. The chain employs TRBV11-2 and TRBJ2-1; TRBD1 matches 11 bases. Germline trimming cut 2 bases from V and 6 bases from J; bases unmatched to any gene: 3. The CDR3 contains 15 residues. Germline CDR1 reads SGHAT; CDR2 reads FQNNGV.